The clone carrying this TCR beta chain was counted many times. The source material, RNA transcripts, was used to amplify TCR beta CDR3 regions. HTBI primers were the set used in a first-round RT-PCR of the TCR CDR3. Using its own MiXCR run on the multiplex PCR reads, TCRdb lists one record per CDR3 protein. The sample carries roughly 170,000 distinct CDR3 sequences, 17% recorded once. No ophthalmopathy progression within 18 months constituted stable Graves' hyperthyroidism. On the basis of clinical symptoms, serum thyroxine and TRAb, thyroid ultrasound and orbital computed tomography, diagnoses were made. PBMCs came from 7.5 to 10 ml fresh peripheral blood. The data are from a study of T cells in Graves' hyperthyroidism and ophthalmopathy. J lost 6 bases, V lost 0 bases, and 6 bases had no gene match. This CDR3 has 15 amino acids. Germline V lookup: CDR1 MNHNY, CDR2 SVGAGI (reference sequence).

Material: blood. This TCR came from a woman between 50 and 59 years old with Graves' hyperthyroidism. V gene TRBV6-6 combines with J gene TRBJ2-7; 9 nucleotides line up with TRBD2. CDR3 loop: CASSYSRTSESEQYF. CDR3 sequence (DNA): TGTGCCAGCAGTTACTCCCGGACTAGCGAGTCCGAGCAGTACTTC.